This T cell receptor (beta chain) stems from a study of lymphopenia after photon versus proton radiotherapy. V shed 4 bases and J shed 4 bases, with 10 bases lying between them. Per the germline V gene, CDR1 is ENHRY and CDR2 is SYGVKD. The CDR3 has 14 amino acids. The method was immunoSEQ multiplex PCR; TCRdb's version includes in-frame clones alone and lacks a portion of them. The sample includes tens of thousands of clones, over 75% of them seen just once. Study-level findings and limits: Better survival with proton therapy was suggested as possible, not demonstrated.

Details on this clone: Its cognate antigen is unknown.

This sample comprised peripheral blood, obtained from a patient treated with proton-based radiotherapy. This receptor was taken from a woman in her seventies with pancreatic cancer. The chain carries TRBV10-3 and TRBJ2-2; D is possibly TRBD2 (6 bases). CDR3 residues: CAISAGAGTGELFF. The CDR3 DNA follows: TGTGCCATCAGTGCGGGAGCTGGCACCGGGGAGCTGTTTTTT.